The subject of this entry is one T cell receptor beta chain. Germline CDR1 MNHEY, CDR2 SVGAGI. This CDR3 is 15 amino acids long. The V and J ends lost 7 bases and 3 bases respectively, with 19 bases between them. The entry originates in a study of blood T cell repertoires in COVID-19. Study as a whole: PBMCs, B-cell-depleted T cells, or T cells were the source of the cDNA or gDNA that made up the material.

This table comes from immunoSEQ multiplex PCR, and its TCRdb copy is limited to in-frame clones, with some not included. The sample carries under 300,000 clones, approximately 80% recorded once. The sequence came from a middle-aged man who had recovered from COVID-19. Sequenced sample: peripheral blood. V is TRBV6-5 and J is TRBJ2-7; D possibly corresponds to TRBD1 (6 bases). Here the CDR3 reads CASKRQGTPIYEQYF. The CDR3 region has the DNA TGTGCCAGCAAGCGACAAGGGACACCGATCTACGAGCAGTACTTC.